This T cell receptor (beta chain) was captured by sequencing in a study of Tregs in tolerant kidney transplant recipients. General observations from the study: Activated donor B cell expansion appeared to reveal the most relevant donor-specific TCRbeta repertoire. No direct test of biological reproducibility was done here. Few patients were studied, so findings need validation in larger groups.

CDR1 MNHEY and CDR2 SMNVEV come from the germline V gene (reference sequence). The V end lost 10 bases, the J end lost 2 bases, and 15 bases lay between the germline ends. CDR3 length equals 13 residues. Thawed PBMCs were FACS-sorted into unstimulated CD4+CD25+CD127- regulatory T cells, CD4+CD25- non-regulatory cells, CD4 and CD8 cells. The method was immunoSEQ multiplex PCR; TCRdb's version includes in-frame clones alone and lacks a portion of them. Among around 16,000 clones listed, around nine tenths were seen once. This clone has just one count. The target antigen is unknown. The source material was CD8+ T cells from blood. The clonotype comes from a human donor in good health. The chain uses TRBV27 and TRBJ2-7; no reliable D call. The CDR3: CAIVQVWTYEQYF. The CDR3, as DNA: TGTGCCATCGTCCAGGTGTGGACCTACGAGCAGTACTTC.